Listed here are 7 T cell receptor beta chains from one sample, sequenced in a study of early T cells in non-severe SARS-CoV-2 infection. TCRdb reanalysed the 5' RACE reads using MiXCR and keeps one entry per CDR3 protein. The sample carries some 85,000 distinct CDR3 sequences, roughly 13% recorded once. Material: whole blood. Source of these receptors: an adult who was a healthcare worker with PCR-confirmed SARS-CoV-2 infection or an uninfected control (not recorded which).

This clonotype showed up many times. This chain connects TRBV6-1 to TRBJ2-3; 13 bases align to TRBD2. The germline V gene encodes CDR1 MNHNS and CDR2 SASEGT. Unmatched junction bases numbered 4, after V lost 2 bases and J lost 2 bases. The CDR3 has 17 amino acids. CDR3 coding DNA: TGTGCCAGCAGTGAAATACTAGCGGGGGGGCCCACAGATACGCAGTATTTT. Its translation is CASSEILAGGPTDTQYF.

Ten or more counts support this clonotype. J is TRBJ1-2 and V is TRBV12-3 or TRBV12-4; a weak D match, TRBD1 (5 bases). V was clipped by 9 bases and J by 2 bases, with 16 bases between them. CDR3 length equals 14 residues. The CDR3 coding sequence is TGTGCCAGTAAGTACACGGCAGGGAACTATGGCTACACCTTC. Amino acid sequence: CASKYTAGNYGYTF.

CDR3 in amino acids: CSASEPPSESAFF. CDR3 bases: TGCAGTGCTAGCGAACCCCCGAGTGAGTCGGCTTTCTTT. The chain carries TRBV20-1 and TRBJ1-1; D is ambiguous. This CDR3 has 13 residues. Germline V gene lookup returns CDR1 DFQATT and CDR2 SNEGSKA (reference sequence). The germline V and J ends were trimmed by 3 bases and 11 bases, with 19 bases remaining between them.

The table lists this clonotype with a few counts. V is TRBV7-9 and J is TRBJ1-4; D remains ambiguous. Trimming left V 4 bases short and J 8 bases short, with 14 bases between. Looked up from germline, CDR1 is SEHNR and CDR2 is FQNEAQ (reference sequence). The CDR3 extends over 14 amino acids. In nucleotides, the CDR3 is TGTGCCAGCAGCTCTTCGGGTGGAGAGGAAAAACTGTTTTTT. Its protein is CASSSSGGEEKLFF.

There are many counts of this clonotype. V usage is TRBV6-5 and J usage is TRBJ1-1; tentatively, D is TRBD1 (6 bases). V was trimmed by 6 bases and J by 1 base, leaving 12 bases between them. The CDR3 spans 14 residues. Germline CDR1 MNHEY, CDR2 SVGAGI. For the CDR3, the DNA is TGTGCCAGCAGACAGGGACATGGGAACACTGAAGCTTTCTTT. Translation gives CASRQGHGNTEAFF.

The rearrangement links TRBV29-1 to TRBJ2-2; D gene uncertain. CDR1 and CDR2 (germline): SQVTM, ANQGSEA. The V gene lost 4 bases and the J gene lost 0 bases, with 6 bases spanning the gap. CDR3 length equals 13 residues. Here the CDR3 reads CSVAVTNTGELFF. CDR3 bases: TGCAGCGTTGCTGTAACGAACACCGGGGAGCTGTTTTTT.

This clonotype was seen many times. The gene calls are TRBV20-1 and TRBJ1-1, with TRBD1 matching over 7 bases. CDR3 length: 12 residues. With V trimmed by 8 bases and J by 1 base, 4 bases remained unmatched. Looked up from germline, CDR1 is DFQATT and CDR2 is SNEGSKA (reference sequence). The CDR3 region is CSPGQPNTEAFF. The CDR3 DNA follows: TGCAGTCCGGGACAGCCGAACACTGAAGCTTTCTTT.